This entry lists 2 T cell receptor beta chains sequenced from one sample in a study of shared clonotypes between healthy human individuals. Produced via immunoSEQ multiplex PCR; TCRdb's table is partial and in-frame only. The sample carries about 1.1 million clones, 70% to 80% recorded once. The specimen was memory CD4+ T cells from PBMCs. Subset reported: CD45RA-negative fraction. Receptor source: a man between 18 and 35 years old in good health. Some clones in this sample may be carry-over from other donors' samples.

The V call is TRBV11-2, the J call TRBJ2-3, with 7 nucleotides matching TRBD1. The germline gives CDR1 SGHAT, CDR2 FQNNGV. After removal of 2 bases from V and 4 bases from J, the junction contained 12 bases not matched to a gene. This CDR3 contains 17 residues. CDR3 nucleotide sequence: TGTGCCAGCAGCTTATCCGTTGGCAGGGGGAAATCAGATACGCAGTATTTT. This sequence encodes CASSLSVGRGKSDTQYF.

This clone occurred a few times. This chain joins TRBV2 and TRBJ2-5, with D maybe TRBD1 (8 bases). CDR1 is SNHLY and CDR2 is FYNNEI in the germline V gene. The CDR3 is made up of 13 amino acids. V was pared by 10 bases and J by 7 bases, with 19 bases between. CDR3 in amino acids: CATTTDREGTQYF. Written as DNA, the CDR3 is TGTGCCACCACAACGGACAGGGAGGGGACCCAGTACTTC.